Each of the 31 T cell receptor beta chains below was sequenced from the same sample in a study of regulatory T cells in long-lasting Graves disease. Specified time point: persistent/refractory GD, antithyroid drugs over 5 years with positive TRAb. PBMC-derived RNA was used for the TCR library. Library construction for TCR beta used iRepertoire HTBI primers and Arm-PCR of CDR3 regions. MiXCR was run by TCRdb on the multiplex PCR reads, yielding one entry per CDR3 protein. Found here are 300,000 to 400,000 distinct CDR3 sequences, roughly 21% of them singletons; the top ten hold roughly 27%. Sequenced here: peripheral blood mononuclear cells (PBMCs), sampled when the disease was refractory, from a patient treated with antithyroid drugs. These receptors all come from a female donor with Graves disease.

This clonotype has a count of ten or more. This chain links TRBV28 with TRBJ2-7; D is unclear. Per germline, CDR1 MDHEN and CDR2 SYDVKM. V lost 6 bases and J lost 2, with 5 bases in between. The CDR3 is made up of 11 amino acids. CDR3 nucleotides: TGTGCCAGCAGAGGTCCCTACGAGCAGTACTTC. It is translated as CASRGPYEQYF. Combining the CDR3 with reference TRBV28 and TRBJ2-7 gives the whole variable domain DVKVTQSSRYLVKRTGEKVFLECVQDMDHENMFWYRQDPGLGLRLIYFSYDVKMKEKGDIPEGYSVSREKKERFSLILESASTNQTSMYLCASRGPYEQYFGPGTRLTVT.

This clonotype has a count of ten or more. V and J are TRBV20-1 and TRBJ1-1, with D hard to call. Germline assignment: CDR1 DFQATT and CDR2 SNEGSKA (reference sequence). Trimming left V 0 bases short and J 5 bases short, with 13 bases between. CDR3 length: 14 amino acids. This CDR3 is CSAREPGLETEAFF. CDR3 bases: TGCAGTGCTAGAGAACCCGGACTCGAGACTGAAGCTTTCTTT.

This clonotype came up many times. V is TRBV20-1 and J is TRBJ2-7; D might be TRBD1 (5 bases). CDR3 length: 13 amino acids. V lost 4 bases and J lost 5, with 15 bases in between. Germline CDR1 and CDR2: DFQATT and SNEGSKA (reference sequence). The CDR3 DNA is TGCAGTGCTACAGTCAGGGCGAGGCACGAGCAGTACTTC. Protein product: CSATVRARHEQYF.

This clonotype was recorded at least ten times. V is TRBV27 and J is TRBJ1-4; no clear D. The CDR3 has 14 amino acids. CDR1 and CDR2 from the germline V gene are MNHEY and SMNVEV (reference sequence). V lost 3 bases to trimming and J lost 7 bases, with 12 bases between them. The DNA for the CDR3 is TGTGCCAGCAGTTTTCGGGCCCCGATTGAAAAACTGTTTTTT. Translation: CASSFRAPIEKLFF.

This clonotype has ten or more counts. The CDR3 loop reads CASSFEDSNQPQHF. In nucleotides, the CDR3 is TGTGCCAGCAGCTTTGAGGATAGCAATCAGCCCCAGCATTTT. The chain recombines TRBV7-9 with TRBJ1-5; D is uncertain. The ends were cut back, 3 bases at V and 0 bases at J, with 6 bases in the middle. In germline, CDR1 is SEHNR, CDR2 FQNEAQ (reference sequence). This CDR3 has 14 residues.

This clonotype has more than one count but fewer than ten. This chain joins TRBV7-9 and TRBJ2-2; maybe TRBD1 (5 bases). V dropped 4 bases and J dropped 0 bases, with 15 bases sitting between them. This CDR3 region has 17 residues. Germline lookup yields CDR1 SEHNR and CDR2 FQNEAQ (reference sequence). In DNA, the CDR3 is TGTGCCAGCAGCTACGTTGTCGACAGTGCGAACACCGGGGAGCTGTTTTTT. Translation gives CASSYVVDSANTGELFF.

This clonotype has a handful of counts. This sequence joins TRBV7-3 and TRBJ2-5, with 14 bases fitting TRBD2. V dropped 5 bases and J dropped 4; count of bases not matched to a gene: 9. The CDR3 has 17 amino acids. Germline V gene data show CDR1 as SGHTA and CDR2 as FQGTGA. CDR3 region: CASSPSGLAGVRETQYF. For the CDR3, the DNA is TGTGCCAGCAGCCCTTCGGGACTAGCGGGAGTAAGAGAGACCCAGTACTTC.

The chain has TRBV12-3 or TRBV12-4 and TRBJ1-6; 12 positions match TRBD1. After removal of 2 bases from V and 9 bases from J, the junction contained 5 bases not matched to a gene. The CDR3 is 16 residues long. The CDR3 sequence: CASSLSGTGGGSPLHF. Here the CDR3 DNA reads TGTGCCAGCAGTTTAAGCGGGACAGGGGGCGGTTCACCCCTCCACTTT.

This clonotype was recorded at least ten times. The chain carries TRBV20-1 and TRBJ1-1, with 7 bases fitting TRBD1. V shed 0 bases, J shed 6 bases, and the junction held 13 bases outside the gene matches. The length of the CDR3 is 16 residues. Germline values: CDR1 DFQATT, CDR2 SNEGSKA (reference sequence). The CDR3 DNA is TGCAGTGCTAGAGACCTTTACTCCGGGACAGCAGCTGAAGCTTTCTTT. It yields the protein CSARDLYSGTAAEAFF.

This clonotype was recorded many times. A read error may produce the germline difference seen at one junction end. The chain links TRBV3-1 to TRBJ1-6; the D is unclear. CDR1 is LGHDT and CDR2 is YNNKEL in the germline V gene (reference sequence). The CDR3 is 15 amino acids. The CDR3 loop reads CASSQEGILGEALHF. The CDR3 DNA reads as TGCGCCAGCAGCCAAGAAGGCATTCTGGGTGAAGCCCTCCACTTT.

The table lists this clonotype with many counts. The chain uses TRBV6-4 and TRBJ1-1; 7 bases map to TRBD1. The junction had 4 bases not matched to a gene; V was cut back by 6 bases and J by 0 bases. This CDR3 region has 14 residues. Germline CDR1 reads MRHNA; CDR2 reads SNTAGT. The CDR3 region has the DNA TGTGCCAGCAGATCAGGGGGGATGAACACTGAAGCTTTCTTT. Its translation: CASRSGGMNTEAFF.

This chain links TRBV4-3 with TRBJ1-6; 10 bases align to TRBD1. Per germline, CDR1 LGHNA and CDR2 YSLEER. The V and J ends lost 3 bases and 8 bases, in that order; junction bases with no gene match: 10. The CDR3 extends over 17 amino acids. This chain's CDR3 is CASSQEIGQGGYSPLHF. In nucleotides, the CDR3 is TGCGCCAGCAGCCAGGAGATTGGACAGGGGGGATATTCACCCCTCCACTTT.

In this sample, this clonotype turned up many times. The rearrangement links TRBV27 to TRBJ1-1; 11 nucleotides match TRBD1. Germline trimming cut 4 bases from V and 10 bases from J; bases unmatched to any gene: 5. The CDR3 runs 13 residues. In germline, CDR1 is MNHEY, CDR2 SMNVEV (reference sequence). CDR3 in DNA: TGTGCCAGCAGTTCATGGACAGGGGGCAGAGCTTTCTTT. It is translated as CASSSWTGGRAFF.

This clonotype was observed many times. The CDR3 DNA reads as TGTGCCAGCAGTCCACGACAGGGTTGGATAGAGACCCAGTACTTC. This encodes CASSPRQGWIETQYF. The chain links TRBV14 to TRBJ2-5; 7 bases map to TRBD1. The V and J ends lost 6 bases and 4 bases, in that order; junction bases with no gene match: 11. The CDR3 loop spans 15 amino acids. Germline CDR1 reads SGHDN; CDR2 reads FVKESK.

This clonotype was seen only a few times. J is TRBJ2-2 and V is TRBV19, with 9 bases matching TRBD2. J gave up 5 bases and V 6 bases, and 10 bases lay outside the gene matches. This CDR3 comprises 16 residues. CDR1 LNHDA and CDR2 SQIVND come from the germline V gene (reference sequence). For the CDR3, the DNA is TGTGCCAGTAGGTCGGCGGGAGGGCCGTATACCGGGGAGCTGTTTTTT. This sequence encodes CASRSAGGPYTGELFF. Drawing the rest from reference TRBV19 and TRBJ2-2, the complete variable domain is DGGITQSPKYLFRKEGQNVTLSCEQNLNHDAMYWYRQDPGQGLRLIYYSQIVNDFQKGDIAEGYSVSREKKESFPLTVTSAQKNPTAFYLCASRSAGGPYTGELFFGEGSRLTVL.

This clonotype has a single count. A much larger clone is a single base away; this may be a read error. The chain employs TRBV7-2 and TRBJ2-2, with a tentative D call TRBD2 (5 bases). This CDR3 has 14 amino acids. Germline-derived CDR1 and CDR2 are SGHTA and FQGNSA. CDR3 region: CASSLVLNTGEPFF. The CDR3 nucleotides are TGTGCCAGCAGCTTAGTACTGAACACCGGGGAGCCGTTTTTT.

This clonotype was seen a few times. The chain couples TRBV5-6 to TRBJ1-5, with D possibly matching TRBD1 (5 bases). The CDR3 runs to 15 residues. The V and J ends lost 1 base and 3 bases respectively, with 11 bases between them. Germline V gene data show CDR1 as SGHDT and CDR2 as YYEEEE. The CDR3 loop is CASSLLQGTNQPQHF. Here the CDR3 DNA reads TGTGCCAGCAGCTTGTTGCAGGGAACCAATCAGCCCCAGCATTTT.

This clonotype has a handful of counts. This could be a read error, since a much larger clone is one nucleotide away. The chain has TRBV12-3 or TRBV12-4 and TRBJ1-1, with D maybe TRBD1 (5 bases). The V end was cut by 5 bases, the J end by 0 bases, with 10 bases between. This CDR3 spans 14 amino acids. Here the CDR3 reads CASSLWTLNTEAFF. The CDR3 DNA follows: TGTGCCAGCAGTCTCTGGACATTGAACACTGAAGCTTTCTTT.

The V and J genes are TRBV28 and TRBJ2-2; 10 bases align to TRBD1. The junction had 13 bases not matched to a gene; V was cut back by 5 bases and J by 4 bases. The germline gives CDR1 MDHEN, CDR2 SYDVKM. CDR3 size: 18 residues. CDR3 residues: CASSVDRGTSSITGELFF. In DNA, the CDR3 is TGTGCCAGCAGTGTGGACAGGGGGACGAGCTCGATCACCGGGGAGCTGTTTTTT.

This clonotype has just a few counts. J is TRBJ1-2 and V is TRBV11-2; a possible D gene is TRBD1 (6 bases). V gave up 6 bases and J gave up 8 bases, with 22 bases separating them. Germline CDR1 reads SGHAT; CDR2 reads FQNNGV. The CDR3 is 15 residues long. The CDR3 spells CASSFPGGGLGGYTF. CDR3 sequence (DNA): TGTGCCAGCAGTTTCCCTGGTGGGGGGCTGGGGGGCTACACCTTC.

This chain connects TRBV10-3 to TRBJ2-7; D is undetermined. This CDR3 has 13 amino acids. V was clipped by 7 bases and J by 0 bases, with 10 bases between them. The germline V gene has CDR1 ENHRY and CDR2 SYGVKD. CDR3 in DNA: TGTGCCATCAACGGGCCAGACTCCTACGAGCAGTACTTC. This gives the protein CAINGPDSYEQYF.

This clonotype was detected many times. The gene calls are TRBV11-2 and TRBJ2-2; 8 bases match TRBD1. Germline V lookup: CDR1 SGHAT, CDR2 FQNNGV. CDR3 length: 17 amino acids. Losses at the gene ends were 5 bases for V and 1 base for J; bases not matched to a gene: 9. CDR3 DNA: TGTGCCAGCAGCGCGGCCATAGGGACAGGGAACACCGGGGAGCTGTTTTTT. It yields the protein CASSAAIGTGNTGELFF.

This clonotype was recorded a few times. The J gene is TRBJ2-2, the V gene TRBV20-1, with D possibly called TRBD1 or TRBD2 (5 bases each). The germline CDR1 and CDR2 sequences are DFQATT and SNEGSKA (reference sequence). Deletions cut 1 base from V and 1 base from J, with 10 bases between. The CDR3 loop spans 15 amino acids. The CDR3, as DNA: TGCAGTGCTAGAGGGGGGAGTCGGAACACCGGGGAGCTGTTTTTT. This codes for CSARGGSRNTGELFF.

This clonotype was picked up many times. The chain carries TRBV2 and TRBJ2-5; TRBD1 is a possible D gene (7 bases). V lost 2 bases and J 1 base, leaving 8 bases between the germline ends. The CDR3 length is 14 residues. CDR1 SNHLY and CDR2 FYNNEI come from the germline V gene. For the CDR3, the DNA is TGTGCCAGCAGTGAACAGGGGGGCCAAGAGACCCAGTACTTC. Protein product: CASSEQGGQETQYF.

This clonotype was seen ten or more times. This chain links TRBV11-2 with TRBJ2-7; 8 bases map to TRBD1. Germline CDR1 SGHAT, CDR2 FQNNGV. Trimming removed 1 base from V and 2 bases from J; junction bases left unmatched: 4. This CDR3 is built from 15 residues. The CDR3 region is CASSLAGQGPYEQYF. CDR3 nucleotides: TGTGCCAGCAGCTTAGCAGGACAGGGCCCCTACGAGCAGTACTTC.

At least ten counts were recorded for this clonotype. This rearrangement joins TRBV12-5 to TRBJ1-5; D unresolved. The CDR3 contains 13 residues. Germline-derived CDR1 and CDR2 are LGHNT and FRNRAP. V lost 3 bases to trimming and J lost 0 bases, with 3 bases between them. In nucleotides, the CDR3 is TGTGCTAGTGGTTTTAATAGCAATCAGCCCCAGCATTTT. Amino acids: CASGFNSNQPQHF.

This clonotype was picked up a small number of times. V and J are TRBV7-6 and TRBJ1-4; the D is unclear. Germline values: CDR1 SGHVS, CDR2 FNYEAQ. CDR3 size: 15 residues. V shed 7 bases and J shed 0 bases, with 12 bases lying between them. For the CDR3, the DNA is TGTGCCAGCAACCCGTTTCCCGCAACTAATGAAAAACTGTTTTTT. As protein: CASNPFPATNEKLFF. The whole variable domain, filled in from reference TRBV7-6 and TRBJ1-4, reads GAGVSQSPRYKVTKRGQDVALRCDPISGHVSLYWYRQALGQGPEFLTYFNYEAQQDKSGLPNDRFSAERPEGSISTLTIQRTEQRDSAMYRCASNPFPATNEKLFFGSGTQLSVL.

In the case of this clonotype: At one of its ends the junction is not consistent with the germline gene, which may arise from a read error. The chain carries TRBV2 and TRBJ1-2; 11 bases match TRBD1. Germline V lookup: CDR1 SNHLY, CDR2 FYNNEI. The CDR3 sequence is 19 residues long. CDR3 nucleotides: TGTGCCAGCAGTGATGTCGGGACAGGGGGGACCGGGACAGGTTTATCTTTTGCCTTC. Translation: CASSDVGTGGTGTGLSFAF.

V is TRBV3-1 and J is TRBJ2-3; no firm D call. This CDR3 is built from 15 residues. Trimming removed 0 bases at V and 4 bases at J, with 11 bases between. The germline V gene encodes CDR1 LGHDT and CDR2 YNNKEL (reference sequence). CDR3 DNA sequence: TGTGCCAGCAGCCAAGATTGGAGTAGGTCAGATACGCAGTATTTT. Its translation is CASSQDWSRSDTQYF.

V gene TRBV4-2 combines with J gene TRBJ2-5, with 9 bases fitting TRBD2. Trimming at V came to 4 bases and at J to 4 bases, leaving 7 bases not matched to a gene. The length of the CDR3 is 15 residues. Germline V lookup: CDR1 LGHNA, CDR2 YNFKEQ. DNA for the CDR3: TGTGCCAGCAGCCCTTCGACTAGCGGTGGAGAGACCCAGTACTTC. It is translated as CASSPSTSGGETQYF.

The J gene is TRBJ2-7, the V gene TRBV6-1; 11 nucleotides line up with TRBD2. Per the germline V gene, CDR1 is MNHNS and CDR2 is SASEGT. The CDR3 sequence is 18 residues long. V was pared by 0 bases and J by 5 bases, with 12 bases of the junction left unmatched. The CDR3 nucleotides are TGTGCCAGCAGTGAAGCGCGAGTGACTAGCGGGGTTCTGGACGAGCAGTACTTC. This sequence encodes CASSEARVTSGVLDEQYF.